Below, one T cell receptor (beta chain) is given with its context. This sample was taken from a study of cytomegalovirus exposure and HLA in healthy donors. Across the whole study: Early on, a data release was issued that held about 85 million unique TCRs from HLA-typed donors. There were some 380 genotyped donors. Of these, roughly 80% fell in the genetic ancestry cluster associated with self-reported Caucasian donors.

Donors had nominal health at sampling but likely had unrecorded immune exposures. With 60 Vbeta and 13 Jbeta primers, the PCR was carried out. Assay used: immunoSEQ multiplex PCR; TCRdb lists only in-frame clones, some missing. The repertoire holds about 89,000 clones, with about 60% as singletons. The J segment lost 5 bases and the V segment lost 1 base, leaving 11 bases of the junction unmatched. Looked up from germline, CDR1 is SEHNR and CDR2 is FQNEAQ (reference sequence). This CDR3 region has 17 residues. Sequences were obtained from PBMCs. The receptor was derived from a woman aged 25-40 years in good health and CMV-seronegative. V is TRBV7-9 and J is TRBJ2-3, with 8 bases matching TRBD2. DNA of the CDR3: TGTGCCAGCAGCTTAGGCAGCGGGGGTACCAATTTAGATACGCAGTATTTT. It encodes CASSLGSGGTNLDTQYF. The whole variable domain, remainder taken from reference TRBV7-9 and TRBJ2-3, is DTGVSQNPRHKITKRGQNVTFRCDPISEHNRLYWYRQTLGQGPEFLTYFQNEAQLEKSRLLSDRFSAERPKGSFSTLEIQRTEQGDSAMYLCASSLGSGGTNLDTQYFGPGTRLTVL.